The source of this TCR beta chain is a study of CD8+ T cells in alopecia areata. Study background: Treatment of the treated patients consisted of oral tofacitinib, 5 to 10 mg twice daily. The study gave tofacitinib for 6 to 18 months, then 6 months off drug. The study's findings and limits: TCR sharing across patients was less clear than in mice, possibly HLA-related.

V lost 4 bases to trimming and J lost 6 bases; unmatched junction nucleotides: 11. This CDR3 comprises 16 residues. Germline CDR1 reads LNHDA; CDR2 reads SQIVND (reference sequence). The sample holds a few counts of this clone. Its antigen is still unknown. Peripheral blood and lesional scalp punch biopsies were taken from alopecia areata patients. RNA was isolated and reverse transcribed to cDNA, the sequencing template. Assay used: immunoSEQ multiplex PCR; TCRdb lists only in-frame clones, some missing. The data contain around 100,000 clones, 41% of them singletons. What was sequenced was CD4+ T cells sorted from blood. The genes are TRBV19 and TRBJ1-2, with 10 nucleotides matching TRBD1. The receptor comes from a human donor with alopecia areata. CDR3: CASSTGQGIVSNGYTF. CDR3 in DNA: TGTGCCAGTAGTACGGGACAGGGGATTGTATCGAATGGCTACACCTTC.